Given below is one T cell receptor (beta chain) in context. This clonotype showed up just a few times. Its target antigen remains unknown. Nothing much larger sits one base from this clone, and base qualities are not available. Ficoll-Paque density gradient centrifugation was used to isolate PBMCs. The record originates from a study of T-cell memory formation after mild COVID-19 (dated by TCRdb to about 2021). Looking at the study overall: TCR sequence clusters from the two donors were largely donor specific. Longitudinal TCRalpha and TCRbeta repertoire sequencing tracked T-cell clones expanding and contracting after mild COVID-19 in a couple of donors. Two young, previously healthy adult volunteers, one female and one male, were included in the cohort.

What the study reported, not specific to this receptor: Only a couple of mild cases were covered by the study, and larger cohorts that include severe cases with pre-infection samples were considered necessary. SARS-CoV-2 specificity of the second-wave clones peaking on day 37 was not confirmed. Contracting CD4+ clones were found mainly in CM and EM memory subsets, while CD8+ clones were enriched in EMRA. Some responding clones were detected in pre-infection memory, suggesting pre-existing cross-reactive memory T cells joined the SARS-CoV-2 response. Balanced CD4/CD8 phenotypes were observed for clones contracting from day 15 to 85, whereas a bias towards CD4+ was observed for a second wave of clones expanding from day 15 to 37.

The CDR3 numbers 16 residues from cysteine through phenylalanine. CDR3 DNA is the only sequence kept; it has 48 bases, read in frame from the first base. The instrument given in TCRdb is Illumina NovaSeq 6000. TCRalpha and TCRbeta cDNA libraries were constructed by 5'RACE with constant-segment primers, with sample barcodes and unique molecular identifiers being introduced. Trizol reagent was used to extract RNA from every sample. Libraries were amplified in two PCR steps, with a second sample barcode and Illumina TruSeq adapters added in the second step. Libraries were sequenced on an Illumina NovaSeq with 2 x 150 bp paired-end reads. The source study handled its data this way. Reads were demultiplexed and collapsed into UMI-guided consensus sequences with migec v1.2.7. Using mixcr v2.1.11, UMI consensuses were aligned to TRA and TRB V and J templates and then assembled into clonotypes. A clonotype was counted as expanded or contracted only when both edgeR and NoisET called the clonotype significant, with the noise models trained on biological replicates. For edgeR calls, the thresholds were a false discovery rate-adjusted p below 0.01 and a log2 fold-change of 1. PCA with hierarchical clustering of max-normalized trajectories of the 1000 most abundant clonotypes was used as exploratory dynamics analysis. Separately sequenced CD4+ and CD8+ repertoires were used to assign a CD4 or CD8 phenotype to each responding clone. The raw public reads went through TCRdb reprocessing: fastp at Q25, MiXCR clone calling, in-frame beta chains kept. Identical CDR3 proteins give one entry, which carries the most common genes and DNA. What appears here as the V and J calls and clone size reflects TCRdb's work, not the paper's. The sample table contains 300,000 to 400,000 distinct CDR3 sequences; only one count was recorded for around 30% of them. Approximately 15% of the sample is taken by the ten largest.

Sequenced input: PBMCs or a T cell subset sorted from them (not recorded which). The chain was built from TRBV3-2 and TRBJ1-5; the tabulated D call, TRBD1, remains unverified against the DNA. TRBV3-2 is assigned pseudogene status. The TCR comes from an adult woman who had mild COVID-19 (a few samples of this study predate the infection). The sample titles of this study are shuffled in the database, so cell type and time point are left out; the donor was told from shared clones. Read as DNA, the sequence is TGTGCCAGCAGCCAAGGCCCGGAGTGGGGCAATCAGCCCCAGCATTTT. Translated, it reads CASSQGPEWGNQPQHF.